This T cell receptor (beta chain) was retrieved from a study of T cells in Graves' hyperthyroidism and ophthalmopathy. Study-wide results and limits: Separating ophthalmopathy from stable hyperthyroidism was achieved by a 13 V-J model.

The CDR3 is 14 amino acids. Germline-derived CDR1 and CDR2 are MNHEY and SVGEGT. Trimming shortened V by 1 base and J by 8 bases, and 12 bases separated the two germline ends. Amplification targeted TCR beta CDR3 regions from RNA transcripts. First-round RT-PCR targeting the TCR CDR3 was performed with the HTBI primer set. TCRdb re-derived calls from the multiplex PCR reads in MiXCR, one entry per CDR3 protein. Of a few hundred thousand distinct CDR3 sequences listed, 20% to 25% are singletons. Patients were excluded for uncontrolled infection, other autoimmune disease, pregnancy or lactation. Diagnoses rested on clinical symptoms, serum thyroxine and TRAb, thyroid ultrasound and orbital computed tomography. The PBMCs were taken from less than 11 ml of fresh peripheral blood. This clonotype was seen only a few times. The antigen is not known.

The V and J genes are TRBV6-2 or TRBV6-3 and TRBJ2-1, with D hard to call. This receptor was identified in a woman between 65 and 79 years old with Graves' ophthalmopathy. Material: blood. The CDR3, as DNA: TGTGCCAGCAGTTACTGGATGGGCGAGGATGAGCAGTTCTTC. It codes for CASSYWMGEDEQFF.